The T cell receptor beta chain described here comes from a study of shared clonotypes between healthy human individuals. Germline CDR1 is MDHEN and CDR2 is SYDVKM. This CDR3 has 14 residues. All donors qualified as healthy HIV-negative adults and had experienced no recent acute infections or vaccinations. TCRdb's copy holds only in-frame clones and misses some; the assay was immunoSEQ multiplex PCR. The repertoire includes about 480,000 clones, 79% of them detected once, and 13% sits in the top ten. V is TRBV28 and J is TRBJ2-5; 7 positions match TRBD2. The J call may be wrong; the DNA end is better matched by TRBJ2-7. The origin of this receptor is a woman between 35 and 50 years old in good health. Some clones in this sample may be carry-over from other donors' samples. Source material: PBMCs. The CDR3 coding sequence is TGTGCCAGCACACGAGGACTAGTGGGGTACGAGCAGTACTTC. It encodes CASTRGLVGYEQYF.